This TCR beta chain was sequenced during a study of cytomegalovirus exposure and HLA in healthy donors. CDR1 SGHNT and CDR2 YYREEE come from the germline V gene (reference sequence). This CDR3 spans 16 amino acids. The trim removed 3 bases at V and 2 bases at J, leaving 10 bases unmatched. Use of 60 Vbeta and 13 Jbeta primers characterized the PCR. Generated by immunoSEQ multiplex PCR, the TCRdb table keeps only in-frame clones and is missing some. This table holds 55,000 to 65,000 clones, roughly 77% found once. Findings of the study overall: Analysis was carried out at a later point, and it linked a missense DCLRE1C variant to TCR beta V- and J-gene trimming. Rarity held for most TCR sequences, but there were some public TCRs that occurred in many donors. Sequencing depth roughly uniform across donors was assumed in presence/absence analyses. A prior analysis recorded that most TCR beta V segments were productive about 90% or about 30% of the time.

This clone appeared a few times. Antigen specificity is unknown. The TCR comes from a middle-aged woman in good health and CMV-seropositive. V gene TRBV5-4 combines with J gene TRBJ2-7; 8 positions agree with TRBD1. The sample taken for sequencing was PBMCs. This chain's CDR3 is CASSSSRRQGTYEQYF. CDR3 sequence (DNA): TGTGCCAGCAGCTCAAGTCGCCGACAGGGGACCTACGAGCAGTACTTC.